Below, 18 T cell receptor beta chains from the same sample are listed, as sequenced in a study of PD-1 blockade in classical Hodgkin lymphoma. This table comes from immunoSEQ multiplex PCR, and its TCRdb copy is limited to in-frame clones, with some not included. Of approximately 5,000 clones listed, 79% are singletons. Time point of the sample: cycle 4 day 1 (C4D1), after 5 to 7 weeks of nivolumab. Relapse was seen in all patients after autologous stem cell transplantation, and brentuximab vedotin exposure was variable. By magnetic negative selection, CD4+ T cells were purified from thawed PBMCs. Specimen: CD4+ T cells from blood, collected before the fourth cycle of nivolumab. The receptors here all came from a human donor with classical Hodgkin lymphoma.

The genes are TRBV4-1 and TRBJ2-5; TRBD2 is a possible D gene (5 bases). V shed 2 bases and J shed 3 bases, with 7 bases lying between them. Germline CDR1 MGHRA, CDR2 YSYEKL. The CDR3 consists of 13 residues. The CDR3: CASSQSGEETQYF. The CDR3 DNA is TGCGCCAGCAGCCAATCCGGGGAAGAGACCCAGTACTTC.

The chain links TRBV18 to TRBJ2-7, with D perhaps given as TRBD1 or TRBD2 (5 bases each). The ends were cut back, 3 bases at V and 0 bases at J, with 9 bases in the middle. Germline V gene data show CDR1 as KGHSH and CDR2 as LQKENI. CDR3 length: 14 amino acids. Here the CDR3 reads CASSPGVSSYEQYF. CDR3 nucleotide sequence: TGTGCCAGCTCACCGGGGGTGAGCTCCTACGAGCAGTACTTC. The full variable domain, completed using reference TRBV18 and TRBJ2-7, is NAGVMQNPRHLVRRRGQEARLRCSPMKGHSHVYWYRQLPEEGLKFMVYLQKENIIDESGMPKERFSAEFPKEGPSILRIQQVVRGDSAAYFCASSPGVSSYEQYFGPGTRLTVT.

CDR3 DNA sequence: TGTGCCAGCAGTTTAGAGGCCGGGAATCAGCCCCAGCATTTT. As protein: CASSLEAGNQPQHF. The chain uses TRBV28 and TRBJ1-5, with no clear D. Germline V gene sequence: CDR1 MDHEN, CDR2 SYDVKM. This CDR3 is 14 amino acids long. Between the trimmed V and J ends, which lost 2 bases and 4 bases, there was a span of 9 bases.

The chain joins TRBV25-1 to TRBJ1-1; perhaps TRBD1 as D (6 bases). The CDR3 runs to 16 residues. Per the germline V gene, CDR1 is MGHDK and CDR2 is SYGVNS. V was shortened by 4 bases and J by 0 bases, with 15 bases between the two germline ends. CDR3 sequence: CASSGGGWLMNTEAFF. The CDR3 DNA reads TGTGCCAGCAGTGGAGGGGGATGGCTCATGAACACTGAAGCTTTCTTT.

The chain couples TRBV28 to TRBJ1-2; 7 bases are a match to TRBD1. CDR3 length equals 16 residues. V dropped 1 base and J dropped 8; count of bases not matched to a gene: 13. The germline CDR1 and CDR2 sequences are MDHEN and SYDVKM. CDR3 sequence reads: CASSLSYTGARAGYTF. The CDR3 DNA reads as TGTGCCAGCAGTTTATCTTATACAGGGGCCCGAGCAGGCTACACCTTC.

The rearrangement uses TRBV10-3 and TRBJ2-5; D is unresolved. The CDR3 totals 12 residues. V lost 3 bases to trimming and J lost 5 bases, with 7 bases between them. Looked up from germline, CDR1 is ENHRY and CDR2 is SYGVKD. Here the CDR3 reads CAISEYAETQYF. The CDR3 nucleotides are TGTGCCATCAGTGAATACGCTGAGACCCAGTACTTC.

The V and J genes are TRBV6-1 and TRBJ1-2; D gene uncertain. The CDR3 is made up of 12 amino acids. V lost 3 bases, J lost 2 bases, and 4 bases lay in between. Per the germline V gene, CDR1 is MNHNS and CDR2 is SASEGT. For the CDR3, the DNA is TGTGCCAGCAGTGAGGGGAACTATGGCTACACCTTC. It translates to CASSEGNYGYTF.

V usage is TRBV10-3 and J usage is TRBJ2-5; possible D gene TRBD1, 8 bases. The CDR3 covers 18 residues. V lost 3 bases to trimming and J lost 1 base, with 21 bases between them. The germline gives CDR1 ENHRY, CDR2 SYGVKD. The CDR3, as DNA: TGTGCCATCAGTGATCGACAGGGGTCACGGGGGGCCCAAGAGACCCAGTACTTC. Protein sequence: CAISDRQGSRGAQETQYF.

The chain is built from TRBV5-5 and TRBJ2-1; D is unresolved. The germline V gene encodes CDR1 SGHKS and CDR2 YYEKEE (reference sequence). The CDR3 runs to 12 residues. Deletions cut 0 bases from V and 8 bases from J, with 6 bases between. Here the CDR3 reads CASSLEPHEQFF. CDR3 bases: TGTGCCAGCAGCTTGGAGCCTCATGAGCAGTTCTTC. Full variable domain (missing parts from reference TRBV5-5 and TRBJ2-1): DAGVTQSPTHLIKTRGQQVTLRCSPISGHKSVSWYQQVLGQGPQFIFQYYEKEERGRGNFPDRFSARQFPNYSSELNVNALLLGDSALYLCASSLEPHEQFFGPGTRLTVL.

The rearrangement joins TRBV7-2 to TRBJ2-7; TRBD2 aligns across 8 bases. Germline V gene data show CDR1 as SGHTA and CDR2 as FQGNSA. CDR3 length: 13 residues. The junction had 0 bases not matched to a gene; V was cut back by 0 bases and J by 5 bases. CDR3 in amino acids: CASSLAREDEQYF. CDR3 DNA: TGTGCCAGCAGCTTAGCGCGGGAGGACGAGCAGTACTTC.

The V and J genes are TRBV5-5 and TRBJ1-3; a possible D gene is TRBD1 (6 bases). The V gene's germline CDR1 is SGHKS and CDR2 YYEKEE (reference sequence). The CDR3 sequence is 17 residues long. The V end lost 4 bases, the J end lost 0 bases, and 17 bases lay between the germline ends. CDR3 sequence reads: CASSRNHGGHSGNTIYF. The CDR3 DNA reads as TGTGCCAGCAGCCGGAACCATGGGGGCCACTCTGGAAACACCATATATTTT.

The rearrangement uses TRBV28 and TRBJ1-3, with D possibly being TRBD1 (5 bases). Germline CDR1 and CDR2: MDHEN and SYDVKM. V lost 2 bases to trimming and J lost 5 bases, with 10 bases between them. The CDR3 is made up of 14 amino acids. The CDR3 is CASSLIRGRNTIYF. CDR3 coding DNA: TGTGCCAGCAGTTTAATCCGGGGACGAAACACCATATATTTT. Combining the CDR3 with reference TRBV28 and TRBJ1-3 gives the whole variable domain DVKVTQSSRYLVKRTGEKVFLECVQDMDHENMFWYRQDPGLGLRLIYFSYDVKMKEKGDIPEGYSVSREKKERFSLILESASTNQTSMYLCASSLIRGRNTIYFGEGSWLTVV.

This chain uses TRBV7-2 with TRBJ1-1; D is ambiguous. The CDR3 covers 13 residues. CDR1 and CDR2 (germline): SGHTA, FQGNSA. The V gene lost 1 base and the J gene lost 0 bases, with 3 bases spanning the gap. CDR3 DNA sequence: TGTGCCAGCAGCTTAGACATGAACACTGAAGCTTTCTTT. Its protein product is CASSLDMNTEAFF.

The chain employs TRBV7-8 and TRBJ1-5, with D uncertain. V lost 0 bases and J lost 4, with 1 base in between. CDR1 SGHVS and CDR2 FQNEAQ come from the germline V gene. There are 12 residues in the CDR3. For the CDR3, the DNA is TGTGCCAGCAGCTTAGCGAATCAGCCCCAGCATTTT. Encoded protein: CASSLANQPQHF.

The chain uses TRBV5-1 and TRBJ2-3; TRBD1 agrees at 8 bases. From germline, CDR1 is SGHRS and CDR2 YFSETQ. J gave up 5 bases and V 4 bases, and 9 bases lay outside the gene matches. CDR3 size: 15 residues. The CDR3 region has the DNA TGCGCCAGCAGCGCGGACAGGGTCCGCGGAGATACGCAGTATTTT. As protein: CASSADRVRGDTQYF.

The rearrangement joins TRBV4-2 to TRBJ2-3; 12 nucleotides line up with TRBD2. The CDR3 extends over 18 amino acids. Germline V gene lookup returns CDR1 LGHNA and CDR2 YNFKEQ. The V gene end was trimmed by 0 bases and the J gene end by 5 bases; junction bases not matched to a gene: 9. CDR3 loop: CASSQDPPASGGVDTQYF. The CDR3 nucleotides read TGTGCCAGCAGCCAAGATCCCCCCGCTAGCGGGGGGGTAGATACGCAGTATTTT.

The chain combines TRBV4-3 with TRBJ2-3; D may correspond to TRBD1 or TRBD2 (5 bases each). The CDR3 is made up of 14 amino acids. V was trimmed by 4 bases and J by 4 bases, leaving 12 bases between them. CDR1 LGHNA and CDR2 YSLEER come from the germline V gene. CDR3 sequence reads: CASSPQGPADTQYF. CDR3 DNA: TGCGCCAGCAGCCCTCAGGGACCCGCAGATACGCAGTATTTT.

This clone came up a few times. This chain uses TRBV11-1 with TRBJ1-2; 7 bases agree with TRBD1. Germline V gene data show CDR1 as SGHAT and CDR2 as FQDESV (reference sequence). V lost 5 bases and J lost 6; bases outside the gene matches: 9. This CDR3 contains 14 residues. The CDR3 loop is CASSRDSPGDGYTF. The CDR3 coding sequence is TGTGCCAGCAGCCGGGACAGCCCAGGCGATGGCTACACCTTC.